Shown below are 5 T cell receptor beta chains from a single sample sequenced in a study of cytomegalovirus exposure and HLA in healthy donors (TCRdb year 2017). Receptor libraries were prepared by the immunoSEQ multiplex PCR assay. This is the immuneACCESS table as TCRdb keeps it, with only in-frame sequences that have V and J called. A part of the clones is gone; compared with another copy, unresolved V genes explain less than half, and the rest is unexplained. In this sample the table shows 160,000 or so clones, 80% to 85% of which occur a single time. More than 8.5% of the sample belongs to the ten largest clones. The sample consisted of PBMCs. The receptors shown here come from a man aged 25-40 years in good health and CMV-seropositive.

The CDR3 reads CASSSIYTGELFF. The CDR3 nucleotides are TGTGCCAGCAGCTCTATATACACCGGGGAGCTGTTTTTT. The chain employs TRBV11-2 and TRBJ2-2; D unclear. The ends were cut back, 4 bases at V and 3 bases at J, with 6 bases in the middle. CDR1 SGHAT and CDR2 FQNNGV come from the germline V gene. The CDR3 contains 13 residues.

The chain is built from TRBV6-6 and TRBJ2-7, with D possibly being TRBD1 (6 bases). V lost 6 bases to trimming and J lost 3 bases, with 15 bases between them. CDR1 is MNHNY, CDR2 SVGAGI, per germline (reference sequence). This CDR3 has 14 residues. CDR3: CASRRGFRDYEQYF. The CDR3 DNA follows: TGTGCCAGCAGGAGGGGGTTTCGGGACTACGAGCAGTACTTC.

This clone showed up just a few times. The chain combines TRBV19 with TRBJ2-7, with 7 bases lining up with TRBD1. The V gene end was trimmed by 5 bases and the J gene end by 0 bases; junction bases not matched to a gene: 4. The germline gives CDR1 LNHDA, CDR2 SQIVND (reference sequence). The CDR3 extends over 14 amino acids. CDR3 in amino acids: CASSLTGSSYEQYF. The CDR3 DNA is TGTGCCAGTAGTTTGACAGGGAGCTCCTACGAGCAGTACTTC.

The chain is built from TRBV27 and TRBJ1-5; D may be TRBD1 (6 bases). The germline CDR1 and CDR2 sequences are MNHEY and SMNVEV (reference sequence). V lost 0 bases, J lost 0 bases, and 21 bases lay in between. The CDR3 loop spans 20 amino acids. The CDR3 protein is CASSLSPPGHKTTSNQPQHF. The CDR3 DNA reads TGTGCCAGCAGTTTATCTCCTCCGGGACACAAAACAACTAGCAATCAGCCCCAGCATTTT.

V is TRBV7-3 and J is TRBJ1-1; 8 bases are shared with TRBD1. The V and J ends lost 2 bases and 3 bases, in that order; junction bases with no gene match: 5. Germline CDR1 SGHTA, CDR2 FQGTGA. The CDR3 contains 15 residues. The CDR3 DNA sequence: TGTGCCAGCAGCTTAGGAATGACAGGGGACACTGAAGCTTTCTTT. As protein: CASSLGMTGDTEAFF.